What follows is one T cell receptor beta chain and its context. Primers used in a second PCR of roughly 7 to 12 cycles were a sample-barcoded 5' primer and a J-beta primer mix. Using its own MiXCR run on the 5' RACE reads, TCRdb lists one record per CDR3 protein. This table holds about 2 million distinct CDR3 sequences, around 50% found once. This specimen comes from a study of blood T cells in healthy people across ages. Sequencing input: blood. The TCR was taken from a woman in her forties in good health.

Written as DNA, the CDR3 is TGTGCCAGCAGGGGCGACAGGGGCGCGGGCTACACCTTC. Its translation: CASRGDRGAGYTF. V usage is TRBV28 and J usage is TRBJ1-2; 8 bases are a match to TRBD1. V trimming: 6 bases; J trimming: 8 bases; junction bases outside the gene matches: 8. Germline loops: CDR1 MDHEN, CDR2 SYDVKM. The CDR3 runs 13 residues.